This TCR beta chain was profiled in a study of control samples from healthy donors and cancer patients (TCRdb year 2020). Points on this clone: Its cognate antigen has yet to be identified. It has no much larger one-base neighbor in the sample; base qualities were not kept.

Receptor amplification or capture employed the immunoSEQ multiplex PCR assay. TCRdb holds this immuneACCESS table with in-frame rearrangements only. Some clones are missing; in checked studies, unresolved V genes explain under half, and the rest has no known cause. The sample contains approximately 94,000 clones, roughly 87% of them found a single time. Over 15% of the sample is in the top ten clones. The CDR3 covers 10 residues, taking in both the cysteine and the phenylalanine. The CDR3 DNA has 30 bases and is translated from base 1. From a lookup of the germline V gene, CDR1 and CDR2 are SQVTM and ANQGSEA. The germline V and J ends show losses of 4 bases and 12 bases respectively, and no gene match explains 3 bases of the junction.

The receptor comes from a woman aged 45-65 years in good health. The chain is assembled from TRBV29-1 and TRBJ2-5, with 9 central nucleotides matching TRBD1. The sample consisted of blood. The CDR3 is CSVGDREKYF. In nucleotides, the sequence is TGCAGCGTTGGGGACAGGGAAAAGTACTTC.